A single sample gave rise to the 5 T cell receptor beta chains below, sequenced in a study of shared clonotypes between healthy human individuals. Assay used: immunoSEQ multiplex PCR; TCRdb lists only in-frame clones, some missing. Altogether 2,500,000 or so clones are present, around 90% being singletons, with the ten largest covering 0.13% to 0.15%. The sequenced sample consisted of naive CD4+ T cells sorted from blood. The subset is: CD45RA+ positively selected. The receptors stem from a man aged 18 to 35 in good health.

Concerning this clone: Other DNA sequences in the same sample also yield this CDR3. The chain uses TRBV19 and TRBJ1-2; the D is unclear. The V end was cut by 2 bases, the J end by 0 bases, with 7 bases between. The CDR3 runs 14 residues. Looked up from germline, CDR1 is LNHDA and CDR2 is SQIVND (reference sequence). As DNA, the CDR3 is TGTGCCAGTAGTATACAAGGAACTAACTATGGCTACACCTTC. This gives the protein CASSIQGTNYGYTF.

The chain uses TRBV5-1 and TRBJ2-2, with 12 nucleotides matching TRBD2. The CDR3 covers 16 residues. V trimming: 3 bases; J trimming: 5 bases; junction bases outside the gene matches: 5. Germline assignment: CDR1 SGHRS and CDR2 YFSETQ. The CDR3 reads CASSSAGTSGTGELFF. The CDR3 DNA reads TGCGCCAGCAGCTCCGCCGGGACTAGCGGGACCGGGGAGCTGTTTTTT.

The J gene is TRBJ2-3, the V gene TRBV4-1; TRBD2 aligns across 10 bases. J was trimmed by 4 bases and V by 2 bases; bases with no gene match: 9. Per germline, CDR1 MGHRA and CDR2 YSYEKL. The CDR3 consists of 17 residues. CDR3 amino acids: CASSQHTSGGAADTQYF. The CDR3, as DNA: TGCGCCAGCAGCCAACACACGAGCGGGGGGGCTGCAGATACGCAGTATTTT.

The rearrangement uses TRBV28 and TRBJ1-1; 7 bases match TRBD1. The CDR3 covers 15 residues. CDR1 MDHEN and CDR2 SYDVKM come from the germline V gene. J lost 5 bases, V lost 7 bases, and 13 bases had no gene match. The CDR3 reads CASTRGGGAGTEAFF. The DNA for the CDR3 is TGTGCCAGCACCCGGGGAGGGGGCGCAGGTACTGAAGCTTTCTTT.

This chain joins TRBV7-9 and TRBJ2-6, with TRBD1 as a possible D gene (6 bases). Trimming removed 5 bases at V and 0 bases at J, with 17 bases between. Germline V lookup: CDR1 SEHNR, CDR2 FQNEAQ (reference sequence). The CDR3 runs 18 residues. In nucleotides, the CDR3 is TGTGCCAGCAGCCATTCGACAGGAATACTCTCTGGGGCCAACGTCCTGACTTTC. Amino acid sequence: CASSHSTGILSGANVLTF.